The entry that follows covers one T cell receptor (beta chain) sequence. The record originates from a study of cytomegalovirus exposure and HLA in healthy donors. Separation from the approximately 710-subject first cohort characterized the roughly 110-subject validation cohort, to which the donors belonged. Clones were sequenced by immunoSEQ multiplex PCR, and TCRdb holds only the in-frame ones, with some missing. This sample has about 200,000 clones, with approximately 82% found just once. V shed 0 bases, J shed 4 bases, and the junction held 3 bases outside the gene matches. CDR3 length: 15 residues. In germline, CDR1 is MNHEY, CDR2 SVGAGI.

The origin of this receptor is a woman between 25 and 40 years old in good health and CMV-seropositive. Material: PBMCs. This chain links TRBV6-5 with TRBJ2-5; 9 bases match TRBD1. CDR3 bases: TGTGCCAGCAGTTACTCGAGACAGGGGGGAGAGACCCAGTACTTC. Translating it yields CASSYSRQGGETQYF.